Below, one T cell receptor (beta chain) is given with its context. This entry is derived from a study of CD8 T cells in Susac syndrome. Study background: Intravenous immunoglobulin alone or corticosteroids were being given to patients with Susac syndrome at blood draw, unless they were therapy-naive.

Random-hexamer reverse transcription was applied to roughly 0.5 to 1 ug RNA. MiXCR was run by TCRdb on the immunoSEQ multiplex PCR reads, yielding one entry per CDR3 protein. The sample holds roughly 160,000 distinct CDR3 sequences, approximately 95% seen once. V shed 6 bases, J shed 3 bases, and the junction held 11 bases outside the gene matches. Germline V gene lookup returns CDR1 SEHNR and CDR2 FQNEAQ (reference sequence). The CDR3 extends over 18 amino acids. The chain recombines TRBV7-9 with TRBJ2-1; the match to TRBD2 covers 13 bases. Input material: CD4+ T cells from PBMCs. This receptor was obtained from a human donor with Susac syndrome. The CDR3 loop is CASRGSGTSGTGYNEQFF. The DNA for the CDR3 is TGTGCCAGCAGGGGATCCGGGACTAGCGGGACCGGCTACAATGAGCAGTTCTTC.